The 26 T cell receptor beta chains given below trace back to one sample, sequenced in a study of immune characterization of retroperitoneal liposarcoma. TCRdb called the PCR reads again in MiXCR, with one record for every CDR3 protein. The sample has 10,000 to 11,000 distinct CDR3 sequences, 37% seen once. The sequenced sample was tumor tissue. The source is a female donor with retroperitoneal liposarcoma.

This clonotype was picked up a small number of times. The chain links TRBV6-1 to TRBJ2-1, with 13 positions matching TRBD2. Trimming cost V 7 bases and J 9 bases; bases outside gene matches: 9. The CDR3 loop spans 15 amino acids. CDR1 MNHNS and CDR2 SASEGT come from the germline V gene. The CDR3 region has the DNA TGTGCCAGCAAATCACTAGCGGGAGGGCCGGGTGAGCAGTTCTTC. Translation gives CASKSLAGGPGEQFF.

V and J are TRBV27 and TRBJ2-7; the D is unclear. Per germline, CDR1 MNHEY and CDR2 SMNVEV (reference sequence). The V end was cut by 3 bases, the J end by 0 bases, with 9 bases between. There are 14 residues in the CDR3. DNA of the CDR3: TGTGCCAGCAGTTTTACCCAAAGCTCCTACGAGCAGTACTTC. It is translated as CASSFTQSSYEQYF.

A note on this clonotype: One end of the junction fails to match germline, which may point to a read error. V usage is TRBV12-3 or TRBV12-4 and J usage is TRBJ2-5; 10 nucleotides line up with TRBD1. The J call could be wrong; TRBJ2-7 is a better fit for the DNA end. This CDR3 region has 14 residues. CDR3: CVSSFRTGGPEQYF. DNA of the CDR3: TGTGTCAGCAGCTTCAGGACAGGGGGGCCCGAGCAGTACTTC.

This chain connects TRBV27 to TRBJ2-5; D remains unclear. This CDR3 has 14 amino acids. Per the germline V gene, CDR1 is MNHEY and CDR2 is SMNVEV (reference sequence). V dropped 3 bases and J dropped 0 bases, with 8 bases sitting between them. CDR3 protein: CASSFNGDQETQYF. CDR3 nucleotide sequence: TGTGCCAGCAGTTTTAATGGGGACCAAGAGACCCAGTACTTC.

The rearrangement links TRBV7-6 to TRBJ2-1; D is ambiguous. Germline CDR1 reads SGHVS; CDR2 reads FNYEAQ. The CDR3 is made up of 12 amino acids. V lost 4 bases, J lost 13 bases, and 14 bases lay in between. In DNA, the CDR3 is TGTGCCAGCAGCTCCACCCAAGAGACCCAGTTCTTC. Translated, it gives CASSSTQETQFF.

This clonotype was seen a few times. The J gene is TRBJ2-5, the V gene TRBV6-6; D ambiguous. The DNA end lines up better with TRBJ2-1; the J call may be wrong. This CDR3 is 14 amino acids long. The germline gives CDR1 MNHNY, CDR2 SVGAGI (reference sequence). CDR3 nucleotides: TGTGCCAGCAGTTACTCGAGTCGTCAAGAGACCCAGTTCTTC. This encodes CASSYSSRQETQFF.

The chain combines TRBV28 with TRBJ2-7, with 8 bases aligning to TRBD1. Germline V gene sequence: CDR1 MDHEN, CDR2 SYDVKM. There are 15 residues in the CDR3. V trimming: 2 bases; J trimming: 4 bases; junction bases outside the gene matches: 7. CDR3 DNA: TGTGCCAGCAGTTTAAGGGCAGGGGGCCTTTACGAGCAGTACTTC. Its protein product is CASSLRAGGLYEQYF.

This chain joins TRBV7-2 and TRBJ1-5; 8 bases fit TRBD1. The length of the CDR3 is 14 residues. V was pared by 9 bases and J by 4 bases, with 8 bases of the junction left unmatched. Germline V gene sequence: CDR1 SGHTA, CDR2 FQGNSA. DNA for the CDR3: TGTGCCAGTTCGAGGACAGGGCGTAATCAGCCCCAGCATTTT. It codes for CASSRTGRNQPQHF.

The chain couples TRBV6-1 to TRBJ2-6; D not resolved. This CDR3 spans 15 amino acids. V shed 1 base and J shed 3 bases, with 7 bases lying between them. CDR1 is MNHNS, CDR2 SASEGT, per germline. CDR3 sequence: CASSEEGYGANVLTF. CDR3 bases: TGTGCCAGCAGTGAAGAAGGGTATGGGGCCAACGTCCTGACTTTC.

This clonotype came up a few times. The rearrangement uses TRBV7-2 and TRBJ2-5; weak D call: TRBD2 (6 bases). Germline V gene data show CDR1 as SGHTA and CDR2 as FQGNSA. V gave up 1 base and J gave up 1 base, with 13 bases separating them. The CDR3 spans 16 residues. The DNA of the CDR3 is TGTGCCAGCAGCTTAGGTTCCGCGGGGTCCCAAGAGACCCAGTACTTC. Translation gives CASSLGSAGSQETQYF. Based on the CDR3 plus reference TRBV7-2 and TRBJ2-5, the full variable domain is GAGVSQSPSNKVTEKGKDVELRCDPISGHTALYWYRQSLGQGLEFLIYFQGNSAPDKSGLPSDRFSAERTGGSVSTLTIQRTQQEDSAVYLCASSLGSAGSQETQYFGPGTRLLVL.

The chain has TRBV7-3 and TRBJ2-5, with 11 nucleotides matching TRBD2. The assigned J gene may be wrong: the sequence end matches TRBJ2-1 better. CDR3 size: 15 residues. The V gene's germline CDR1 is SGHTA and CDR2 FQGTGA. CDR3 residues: CASSLGGLAVNEQFF. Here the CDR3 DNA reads TGTGCCAGCAGCTTAGGGGGACTAGCGGTCAATGAGCAGTTCTTC.

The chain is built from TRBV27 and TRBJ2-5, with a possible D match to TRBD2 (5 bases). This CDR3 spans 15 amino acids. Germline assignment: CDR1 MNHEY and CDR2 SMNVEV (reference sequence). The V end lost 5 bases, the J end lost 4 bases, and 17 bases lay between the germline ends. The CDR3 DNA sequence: TGTGCCAGCAGTCCATACCAGGACTCCCCAGAGACCCAGTACTTC. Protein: CASSPYQDSPETQYF.

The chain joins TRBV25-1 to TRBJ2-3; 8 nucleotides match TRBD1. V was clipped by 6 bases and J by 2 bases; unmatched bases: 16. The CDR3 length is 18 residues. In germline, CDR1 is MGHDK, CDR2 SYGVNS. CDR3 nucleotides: TGTGCCAGCAGCTCGGACTCCGGACAGGGTGAGGACACAGATACGCAGTATTTT. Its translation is CASSSDSGQGEDTDTQYF.

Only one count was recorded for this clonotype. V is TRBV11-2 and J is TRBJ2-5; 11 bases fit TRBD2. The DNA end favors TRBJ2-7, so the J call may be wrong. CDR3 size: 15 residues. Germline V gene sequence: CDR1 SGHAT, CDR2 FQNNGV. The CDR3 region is CASMSTSGIGDEQYF. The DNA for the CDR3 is TGTGCCAGCATGTCGACTAGCGGGATTGGAGACGAGCAGTACTTC.

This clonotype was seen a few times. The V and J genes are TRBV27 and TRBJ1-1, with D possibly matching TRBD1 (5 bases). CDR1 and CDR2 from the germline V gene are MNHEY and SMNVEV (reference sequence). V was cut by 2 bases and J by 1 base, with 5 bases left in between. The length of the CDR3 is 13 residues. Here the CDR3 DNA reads TGTGCCAGCAGTTTACAGGGGAACACTGAAGCTTTCTTT. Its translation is CASSLQGNTEAFF.

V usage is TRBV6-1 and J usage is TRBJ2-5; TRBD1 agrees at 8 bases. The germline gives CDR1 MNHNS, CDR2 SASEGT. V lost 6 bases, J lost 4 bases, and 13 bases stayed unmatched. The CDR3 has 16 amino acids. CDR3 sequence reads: CASSSPGGPSPETQYF. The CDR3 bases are TGTGCCAGCAGCTCCCCAGGGGGCCCTTCCCCAGAGACCCAGTACTTC.

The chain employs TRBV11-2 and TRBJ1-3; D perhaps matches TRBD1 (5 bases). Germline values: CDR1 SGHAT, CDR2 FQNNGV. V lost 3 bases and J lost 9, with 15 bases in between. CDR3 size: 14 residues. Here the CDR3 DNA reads TGTGCCAGCAGCTTTTCCGGGGGGTCTCCCACCATATATTTT. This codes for CASSFSGGSPTIYF.

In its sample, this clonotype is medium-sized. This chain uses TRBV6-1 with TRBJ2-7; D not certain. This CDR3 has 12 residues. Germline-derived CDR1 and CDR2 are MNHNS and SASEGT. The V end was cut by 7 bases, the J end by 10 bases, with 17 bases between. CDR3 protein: CASKNGIFSQYF. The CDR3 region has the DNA TGTGCCAGCAAGAACGGAATCTTTTCTCAGTACTTC.

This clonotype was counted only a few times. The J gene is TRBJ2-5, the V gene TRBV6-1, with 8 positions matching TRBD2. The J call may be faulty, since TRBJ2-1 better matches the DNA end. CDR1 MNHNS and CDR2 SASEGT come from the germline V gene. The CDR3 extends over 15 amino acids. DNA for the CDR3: TGTGCCAGCAGTGAATTTGTCGGGAGGGGAAATGAGCAGTTCTTC. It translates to CASSEFVGRGNEQFF.

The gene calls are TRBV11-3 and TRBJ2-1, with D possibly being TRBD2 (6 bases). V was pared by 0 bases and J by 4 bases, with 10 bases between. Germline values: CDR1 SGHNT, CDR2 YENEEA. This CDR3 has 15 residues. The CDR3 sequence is CASSLDGGRYNEQFF. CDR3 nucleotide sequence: TGTGCCAGCAGCTTAGACGGAGGGAGATACAATGAGCAGTTCTTC.

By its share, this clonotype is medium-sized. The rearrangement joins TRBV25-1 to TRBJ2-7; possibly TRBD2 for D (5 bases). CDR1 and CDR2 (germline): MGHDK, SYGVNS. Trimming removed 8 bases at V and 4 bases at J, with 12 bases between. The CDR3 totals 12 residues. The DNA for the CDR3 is TGTGCCAGCTTCTCGGGGTCGTACGAGCAGTACTTC. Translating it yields CASFSGSYEQYF.

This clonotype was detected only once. The CDR3 here is CASSGNRDRGRLEGYTF. The CDR3 DNA reads as TGTGCCAGCAGTGGTAACCGGGACAGGGGGAGATTGGAGGGCTACACCTTC. The V call is TRBV28, the J call TRBJ1-2; the match to TRBD1 covers 11 bases. V dropped 5 bases and J dropped 8; count of bases not matched to a gene: 16. CDR1 and CDR2 from the germline V gene are MDHEN and SYDVKM. The CDR3 has 17 amino acids.

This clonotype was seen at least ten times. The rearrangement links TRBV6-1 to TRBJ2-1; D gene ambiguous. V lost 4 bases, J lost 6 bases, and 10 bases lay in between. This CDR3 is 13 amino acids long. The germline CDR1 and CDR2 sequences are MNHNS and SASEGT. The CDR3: CASSVPIPNEQFF. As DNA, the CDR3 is TGTGCCAGCAGTGTCCCGATACCCAATGAGCAGTTCTTC.

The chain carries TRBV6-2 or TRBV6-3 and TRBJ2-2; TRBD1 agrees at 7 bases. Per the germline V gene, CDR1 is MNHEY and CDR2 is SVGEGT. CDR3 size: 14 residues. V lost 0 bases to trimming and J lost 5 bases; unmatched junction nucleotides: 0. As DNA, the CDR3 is TGTGCCAGCAGTTACTCACAGGGGACCGGGGAGCTGTTTTTT. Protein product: CASSYSQGTGELFF.

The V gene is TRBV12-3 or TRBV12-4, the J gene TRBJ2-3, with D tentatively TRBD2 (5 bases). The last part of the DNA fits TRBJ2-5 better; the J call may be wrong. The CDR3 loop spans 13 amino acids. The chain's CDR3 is CASSVGDWETQYF. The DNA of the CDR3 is TGTGCCAGCAGCGTGGGAGATTGGGAGACCCAGTACTTC.

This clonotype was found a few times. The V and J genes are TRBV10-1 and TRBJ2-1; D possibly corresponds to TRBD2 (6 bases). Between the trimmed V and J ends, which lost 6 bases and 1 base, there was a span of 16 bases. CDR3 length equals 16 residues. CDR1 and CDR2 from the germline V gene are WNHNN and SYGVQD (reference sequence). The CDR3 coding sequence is TGCGCCAGCAGCAAGGGTGTCGGGAGATCCTACAATGAGCAGTTCTTC. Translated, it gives CASSKGVGRSYNEQFF.